A selection of T cell receptor beta chains follows, all from one sample in a study of multiple sclerosis patients with progressive multifocal leukoencephalopathy. The protocol was immunoSEQ multiplex PCR, while the TCRdb copy is restricted to in-frame clones and leaves out a portion. The sample shows some 31,000 clones, about 88% of them seen only once. Here the sequenced sample was PBMCs, taken from a patient treated with natalizumab. The receptors stem from a human donor with progressive multifocal leukoencephalopathy. Each CDR3 is given with its conserved first and last residue. The order of the fields is clone size, V gene, D gene, J gene, CDR3 DNA, CDR3 protein. D genes are given only for firm matches. A clone size is listed for some rows: how often the clone was seen (once, few, many), or a class if it is expanded.

size: .
V: TRBV4-1
D: .
J: TRBJ1-4
DNA: TGCGCCAGCAGCCAAGTCGTGGTAGGGGGGGCCGCTAATGAAAAACTGTTTTTT
CDR3: CASSQVVVGGAANEKLFF

size: .
V: TRBV9
D: TRBD1
J: TRBJ2-7
DNA: TGTGCCAGCAGTAACCGGGACAGGTACTACGAGCAGTACTTC
CDR3: CASSNRDRYYEQYF

size: .
V: TRBV13
D: .
J: TRBJ1-4
DNA: TGTGCCAGCAGCTTAGGCCTGGGGGCAACTAATGAAAAACTGTTTTTT
CDR3: CASSLGLGATNEKLFF

size: .
V: TRBV15
D: .
J: TRBJ1-4
DNA: TGTGCCACCAGCAGAGGGCAAAACCCAACTAATGAAAAACTGTTTTTT
CDR3: CATSRGQNPTNEKLFF

size: .
V: TRBV5-4
D: .
J: TRBJ1-2
DNA: TGTGCCAGCAGCTTGGCCGTGGAGACAGAATCCTATGGCTACACCTTC
CDR3: CASSLAVETESYGYTF

size: .
V: TRBV28
D: .
J: TRBJ1-1
DNA: TGTGCCAGCAGTGGGGACGGACTGAATAGGCGAGGAGCTTTCTTT
CDR3: CASSGDGLNRRGAFF

size: .
V: TRBV7-6
D: .
J: TRBJ2-5
DNA: TGTGCCAGCAGCTTAGGTGGTCTAGCCGGGGAGCAGTACTTC
CDR3: CASSLGGLAGEQYF

size: .
V: TRBV5-3
D: .
J: TRBJ1-1
DNA: TGTGCCAGAAGCTTCGTAATGACAGGCAAAACCATGAACACTGAAGCTTTCTTT
CDR3: CARSFVMTGKTMNTEAFF

size: .
V: TRBV6-5
D: .
J: TRBJ1-1
DNA: TGTGCCAGCACCGCCCGGGGGGAAGAAGCTTTCTTT
CDR3: CASTARGEEAFF

size: .
V: TRBV11-2
D: TRBD2
J: TRBJ2-1
DNA: TGTGCCAGCAGCTTAACTAGCGGGAATCGCGATGAGCAGTTCTTC
CDR3: CASSLTSGNRDEQFF

size: .
V: TRBV10-3
D: .
J: TRBJ2-5
DNA: TGTGCCATCAGTGCCCCGGGGGGCGCCCAAGAGACCCAGTACTTC
CDR3: CAISAPGGAQETQYF

size: .
V: TRBV2
D: TRBD1
J: TRBJ1-5
DNA: TGTGCCAGCAGGGTAGGACAGGGTGAAGATCAGCCCCAGCATTTT
CDR3: CASRVGQGEDQPQHF

size: once
V: TRBV12-5
D: .
J: TRBJ1-4
DNA: TGTGCTAGTGGGTTGGGGGGATTTGAAAAACTGTTTTTT
CDR3: CASGLGGFEKLFF

size: .
V: TRBV28
D: .
J: TRBJ1-4
DNA: TGTGCCAGCAAGTCGGGTGTTCATTGGAGTGAAAAACTGTTTTTT
CDR3: CASKSGVHWSEKLFF

size: .
V: TRBV4-1
D: .
J: TRBJ2-1
DNA: TGCGCCAGCAGCCAGCAGGGGGGGACCTACAATGAGCAGTTCTTC
CDR3: CASSQQGGTYNEQFF

size: .
V: TRBV5-1
D: .
J: TRBJ2-6
DNA: TGCGCCAGCAGCCCGCGGACAGCCCCCATCTCTGGGGCCAACGTCCTGACTTTC
CDR3: CASSPRTAPISGANVLTF

size: .
V: TRBV11-2
D: .
J: TRBJ1-1
DNA: TGTGCCAGCAGACCGGCGGGGGTGGGTACTGAAGCTTTCTTT
CDR3: CASRPAGVGTEAFF

size: .
V: TRBV5-1
D: TRBD2
J: TRBJ2-3
DNA: TGCGCCAGCAGCTCGGGAGGTACGGGGGGTACGCAGTATTTT
CDR3: CASSSGGTGGTQYF

size: .
V: TRBV18
D: TRBD1
J: TRBJ2-6
DNA: TGTGCCAGCTCATTAACCGGGACAGGGGCTGGGGCCAACGTCCTGACTTTC
CDR3: CASSLTGTGAGANVLTF

size: .
V: TRBV7-2
D: TRBD2
J: TRBJ2-2
DNA: TGTGCCAGCAGCTTAGATAGTAGCGGGTGGCTGAACACCGGGGAGCTGTTTTTT
CDR3: CASSLDSSGWLNTGELFF

size: .
V: TRBV19
D: .
J: TRBJ1-2
DNA: TGTGCCAGTAACCCGGGGGGGGCGATTAACTATGGCTACACCTTC
CDR3: CASNPGGAINYGYTF

size: .
V: TRBV7-2
D: .
J: TRBJ2-3
DNA: TGTGCCAGCAGCCTGGGACTTTTACGGGACACAGATACGCAGTATTTT
CDR3: CASSLGLLRDTDTQYF

size: .
V: TRBV7-2
D: TRBD1
J: TRBJ1-2
DNA: TGTGCCAGCAATCGCCGGGACAGGCCTAACTATGGCTACACCTTC
CDR3: CASNRRDRPNYGYTF

size: .
V: TRBV14
D: TRBD1
J: TRBJ1-3
DNA: TGTGCCAGCAGAGCGACAGGGCAAGGGTCTGGAAACACCATATATTTT
CDR3: CASRATGQGSGNTIYF

size: .
V: TRBV19
D: .
J: TRBJ1-2
DNA: TGTGCCAGTAGCCGGGACGGTAACTATGGCTACACCTTC
CDR3: CASSRDGNYGYTF

size: .
V: TRBV25-1
D: .
J: TRBJ2-2
DNA: TGTGCCAGCAGTCAGCGAACTAACACCGGGGAGCTGTTTTTT
CDR3: CASSQRTNTGELFF

size: .
V: TRBV19
D: .
J: TRBJ1-5
DNA: TGTGCCAGTAGTAACGGAGGGGGGAGCAATCAGCCCCAGCATTTT
CDR3: CASSNGGGSNQPQHF

size: .
V: TRBV28
D: .
J: TRBJ2-7
DNA: TGTGCCAGCAGTTTTGGGGTTTTGTATCGGAACGAGCAGTACTTC
CDR3: CASSFGVLYRNEQYF

size: few
V: TRBV18
D: .
J: TRBJ1-1
DNA: TGTGCCAGCTCACCACAGGGGGTGAACACTGAAGCTTTCTTT
CDR3: CASSPQGVNTEAFF

size: few
V: TRBV9
D: .
J: TRBJ1-1
DNA: TGTGCCAGCAGCGTAGAGCCGACGAACACTGAAGCTTTCTTT
CDR3: CASSVEPTNTEAFF

size: few
V: TRBV7-9
D: .
J: TRBJ1-3
DNA: TGTGCCAGCAGCCCCTGGGCGACACCCGGCGGAAACACCATATATTTT
CDR3: CASSPWATPGGNTIYF

size: .
V: TRBV7-2
D: .
J: TRBJ2-1
DNA: TGTGCCAGCAGCTTAGTATCCGGGAGCTCCTACAATGAGCAGTTCTTC
CDR3: CASSLVSGSSYNEQFF

size: .
V: TRBV23-1
D: TRBD2
J: TRBJ2-5
DNA: TGCGCCAGCAGTCGAGCGGGAGGAGAGACCCAGTACTTC
CDR3: CASSRAGGETQYF

size: .
V: TRBV7-9
D: TRBD2
J: TRBJ2-7
DNA: TGTGCCAGCAGCTCCTCCGGGACTAGCGGCTACGAGCAGTACTTC
CDR3: CASSSSGTSGYEQYF

size: .
V: TRBV28
D: .
J: TRBJ1-1
DNA: TGTGCCAGCAGCAGCGAATTCGACACTGAAGCTTTCTTT
CDR3: CASSSEFDTEAFF

size: .
V: TRBV7-2
D: TRBD1
J: TRBJ1-3
DNA: TGTGCCAGCAGCTCCTCCCCGGGCCAGGGGGGAGGAAACACCATATATTTT
CDR3: CASSSSPGQGGGNTIYF

size: .
V: TRBV7-9
D: .
J: TRBJ1-4
DNA: TGTGCCAGCAGCCCTACAGGGTCGGCTGAAAAACTGTTTTTT
CDR3: CASSPTGSAEKLFF

size: .
V: TRBV28
D: .
J: TRBJ2-7
DNA: TGTGCCAGCAGCTACTCTCGGGGGACAGCCTACGAGCAGTACTTC
CDR3: CASSYSRGTAYEQYF